Detailed here is one T cell receptor (beta chain). What it binds is unknown. This sample was included in a study of cytomegalovirus exposure and HLA in healthy donors. The study ran its PCR with 60 Vbeta and 13 Jbeta primers. The table came from immunoSEQ multiplex PCR; TCRdb's copy has only in-frame clones and leaves some out. The sample lists under 150,000 clones, 80% occurring once. In germline, CDR1 is SNHLY, CDR2 FYNNEI. This CDR3 is built from 12 residues. Trimming cost V 8 bases and J 4 bases, with 9 bases left between them. Study results and limitations: The analysis excluded some indistinguishable V segments, including TRBV6-2 and TRBV6-3. Some highly shared sequence variants likely arose as a pipeline artifact.

The sample comprised PBMCs. This receptor was identified in a man younger than 40 in good health and CMV-seronegative. The V call is TRBV2, the J call TRBJ1-5; D is unclear. The CDR3 nucleotides read TGTGCCAGCCGAAATACTAATCAGCCCCAGCATTTT. Translated, it gives CASRNTNQPQHF.